This T cell receptor beta chain was obtained from a study of T-cell reconstitution after alpha-beta-depleted transplantation in children. Construction of the TCRbeta library involved unique molecular identifiers. TCRdb passed the PCR reads through MiXCR, listing each CDR3 protein once. The sample gives around 500,000 distinct CDR3 sequences, around 23% of which show up once; 13% to 15% is in the top ten. In this sample, this clonotype turned up many times. What it binds is unknown. The V gene's germline CDR1 is KGHSH and CDR2 LQKENI. V shed 5 bases and J shed 1 base, with 5 bases lying between them. CDR3 length: 12 residues. Study-wide points: Newly generated T cells supplied most T-cell counts and diversity one year post-transplant. Certain patients had high TCRbeta diversity at day 60, and it came from recipient T cells and thymic progenitors that survived. Expanded clones from the graft, numbering several hundred, reportedly supplied alpha-beta T cells about two months after transplant.

This receptor was identified in a boy in the first two years of life who had a stem cell transplant for acute myeloid leukemia, so the T cells may come from the graft donor. The chain carries TRBV18 and TRBJ2-5, with no clear D. The specimen comprised PBMCs, mostly from graft donor cells, sampled 360 days after TCRalphabeta/CD19-depleted stem cell transplant. For the CDR3, the DNA is TGTGCCAGCTCAGCCCTCCAAGAGACCCAGTACTTC. Translated: CASSALQETQYF. The full variable domain, its missing parts supplied by reference TRBV18 and TRBJ2-5, is NAGVMQNPRHLVRRRGQEARLRCSPMKGHSHVYWYRQLPEEGLKFMVYLQKENIIDESGMPKERFSAEFPKEGPSILRIQQVVRGDSAAYFCASSALQETQYFGPGTRLLVL.